What follows are 31 T cell receptor beta chains derived from one specimen sequenced in a study of shared clonotypes between healthy human individuals. TCRdb keeps only in-frame clones here, not all; method: immunoSEQ multiplex PCR. The sample contains some 2,500,000 clones, around 90% of which appear only once. The sequenced sample was naive CD4+ T cells from PBMCs. Subset defined: CD45RA+ positively selected. These receptors originate from a young man in good health. Some clones in this sample may be carry-over from other donors' samples.

J is TRBJ2-5 and V is TRBV7-3; D is possibly TRBD1 or TRBD2 (5 bases each). The CDR3 covers 15 residues. The germline V gene encodes CDR1 SGHTA and CDR2 FQGTGA. V was pared by 1 base and J by 5 bases, with 14 bases between. In DNA form, the CDR3 reads TGTGCCAGCAGCTTAATGGGGGAGAAGGGTGAGACCCAGTACTTC. Translation gives CASSLMGEKGETQYF.

This clone turned up a few times. V is TRBV12-5 and J is TRBJ1-2; unclear D gene. This CDR3 has 12 amino acids. Per germline, CDR1 LGHNT and CDR2 FRNRAP. The V and J ends lost 0 bases and 6 bases respectively, with 5 bases between them. This CDR3 reads CASGLVGHGYTF. CDR3 nucleotides: TGTGCTAGTGGTTTGGTAGGACATGGCTACACCTTC. The variable domain in full, with the rest retrieved from reference TRBV12-5 and TRBJ1-2, is DARVTQTPRHKVTEMGQEVTMRCQPILGHNTVFWYRQTMMQGLELLAYFRNRAPLDDSGMPKDRFSAEMPDATLATLKIQPSEPRDSAVYFCASGLVGHGYTFGSGTRLTVV.

This chain connects TRBV29-1 to TRBJ2-7; a possible D gene is TRBD2 (6 bases). The CDR3 spans 13 residues. V gave up 0 bases and J gave up 8 bases, with 14 bases separating them. Germline V gives CDR1 SQVTM, CDR2 ANQGSEA. CDR3 nucleotide sequence: TGCAGCGTTGAAGACCCACGGGGGTCCCAGCAGTACTTC. This encodes CSVEDPRGSQQYF.

This sequence joins TRBV6-5 and TRBJ1-2; D is ambiguous. The V gene lost 5 bases and the J gene lost 4 bases, with 11 bases spanning the gap. The CDR3 has 13 residues. Germline V gene data show CDR1 as MNHEY and CDR2 as SVGAGI. CDR3 sequence (DNA): TGTGCCAGCAGTCAGACCGGGAGCTATGGCTACACCTTC. Residues: CASSQTGSYGYTF.

This clone is a singleton in its sample. The chain carries TRBV7-9 and TRBJ1-3; 7 nucleotides match TRBD1. V lost 8 bases to trimming and J lost 0 bases; unmatched junction nucleotides: 4. The germline V gene has CDR1 SEHNR and CDR2 FQNEAQ (reference sequence). The CDR3 sequence is 14 residues long. In DNA form, the CDR3 reads TGTGCCAGCGGAGCAGGGGGCTCTGGAAACACCATATATTTT. The encoded protein is CASGAGGSGNTIYF.

The chain links TRBV7-8 to TRBJ1-5; D gene unclear. The CDR3 runs to 15 residues. Germline V gene lookup returns CDR1 SGHVS and CDR2 FQNEAQ. Between the trimmed V and J ends, which lost 3 bases and 1 base, there was a span of 10 bases. CDR3 nucleotides: TGTGCCAGCAGCTTTGGACCCCTGAGCAATCAGCCCCAGCATTTT. Amino acids: CASSFGPLSNQPQHF.

The chain carries TRBV6-6 and TRBJ1-3; D unclear. Trimming took 0 bases from V and 4 from J, leaving 10 bases between them. Germline V gene sequence: CDR1 MNHNY, CDR2 SVGAGI (reference sequence). CDR3 length equals 15 residues. The CDR3 protein is CASSYSPLTGNTIYF. The CDR3 DNA reads as TGTGCCAGCAGTTACTCGCCATTAACCGGAAACACCATATATTTT.

Concerning this clone itself: The sample holds other DNA sequences that translate to the same CDR3. The chain couples TRBV7-2 to TRBJ2-5; possibly TRBD1 or TRBD2 for D (5 bases each). The CDR3 length is 14 residues. Germline CDR1 SGHTA, CDR2 FQGNSA. V lost 5 bases and J 1 base, leaving 11 bases between the germline ends. The CDR3 here is CASSPGPSQETQYF. The CDR3 nucleotides read TGTGCCAGCAGCCCGGGACCGAGCCAAGAGACCCAGTACTTC.

The chain couples TRBV15 to TRBJ2-5; D not certain. The CDR3 length is 17 residues. Germline CDR1 is LNHNV and CDR2 is YYDKDF (reference sequence). The V end lost 1 base, the J end lost 7 bases, and 22 bases lay between the germline ends. The CDR3 spells CATSRGLPANPLGTQYF. The DNA for the CDR3 is TGTGCCACCAGCAGAGGGCTGCCTGCTAACCCTCTAGGGACCCAGTACTTC.

The rearrangement joins TRBV9 to TRBJ2-2; D gene unclear. The CDR3 covers 16 residues. Germline loops: CDR1 SGDLS, CDR2 YYNGEE. Trimming pared 0 bases from V and 0 bases from J, leaving 9 bases between. The CDR3 DNA is TGTGCCAGCAGCGTAGTTGTGGGTCCGAACACCGGGGAGCTGTTTTTT. It codes for CASSVVVGPNTGELFF.

This CDR3 is CASSSLQGDQPQHF. Here the CDR3 DNA reads TGTGCCAGCAGTTCCCTACAGGGTGACCAACCCCAGCATTTT. This rearrangement joins TRBV27 to TRBJ1-5, with D possibly matching TRBD1 (6 bases). V lost 4 bases and J lost 10, with 17 bases in between. Germline CDR1 and CDR2: MNHEY and SMNVEV (reference sequence). CDR3 length: 14 residues.

The rearrangement links TRBV6-1 to TRBJ2-1, with 11 positions matching TRBD2. Germline lookup yields CDR1 MNHNS and CDR2 SASEGT. The CDR3 sequence is 15 residues long. The V and J ends lost 6 bases and 3 bases, in that order; junction bases with no gene match: 4. DNA for the CDR3: TGTGCCAGCAGCGAACTAGCGGGAGACTACAATGAGCAGTTCTTC. Encoded protein: CASSELAGDYNEQFF.

The CDR3 DNA reads TGTGCCAGCAGTTTTACTAAGTACGCTGAAGCTTTCTTT. Protein product: CASSFTKYAEAFF. The J gene is TRBJ1-1, the V gene TRBV7-2; D not resolved. The germline V gene encodes CDR1 SGHTA and CDR2 FQGNSA. The CDR3 has 13 amino acids. Trimming stripped 6 bases from V and 6 bases from J, with 14 bases between.

This chain connects TRBV28 to TRBJ2-7; D call uncertain. CDR1 is MDHEN, CDR2 SYDVKM, per germline. V was cut by 4 bases and J by 6 bases, with 16 bases left in between. The CDR3 length is 14 residues. CDR3 DNA: TGTGCCAGCAGTTCCCCGGGCCACGCTCCCGAGCAGTACTTC. Translation: CASSSPGHAPEQYF.

V and J are TRBV15 and TRBJ2-7; no clear D. Trimming cost V 0 bases and J 7 bases, with 13 bases left between them. This CDR3 contains 14 residues. Germline lookup yields CDR1 LNHNV and CDR2 YYDKDF (reference sequence). The CDR3 reads CATSRDVGPGEQYF. In DNA, the CDR3 is TGTGCCACCAGCAGAGATGTTGGCCCCGGGGAGCAGTACTTC.

The chain combines TRBV4-2 with TRBJ2-6; TRBD1 is a possible D gene (6 bases). Trimming removed 3 bases from V and 0 bases from J, with 9 bases in between. CDR1 LGHNA and CDR2 YNFKEQ come from the germline V gene. The CDR3 covers 16 residues. The CDR3 bases are TGTGCCAGCAGCCAGGGGGCCTACTCTGGGGCCAACGTCCTGACTTTC. It encodes CASSQGAYSGANVLTF.

The CDR3 spells CASSLRHSDTQYF. The CDR3 DNA reads TGTGCCAGCAGCTTAAGACACAGCGATACGCAGTATTTT. The chain has TRBV7-3 and TRBJ2-3; D is ambiguous. The V gene's germline CDR1 is SGHTA and CDR2 FQGTGA. This CDR3 spans 13 amino acids. V was trimmed by 1 base and J by 6 bases, leaving 8 bases between them.

The CDR3 here is CASSLSGDEKLFF. Here the CDR3 DNA reads TGCGCCAGCAGCTTATCCGGTGATGAAAAACTGTTTTTT. The chain has TRBV5-1 and TRBJ1-4; D is uncertain. V lost 2 bases to trimming and J lost 6 bases, with 8 bases between them. The germline gives CDR1 SGHRS, CDR2 YFSETQ. The CDR3 has 13 residues.

This chain connects TRBV10-3 to TRBJ1-2, with 9 bases aligning to TRBD1. The CDR3 contains 15 residues. V trimming: 1 base; J trimming: 8 bases; junction bases outside the gene matches: 8. CDR1 is ENHRY and CDR2 is SYGVKD in the germline V gene. The CDR3 here is CAISEFPGQGYGYTF. The CDR3 nucleotides read TGTGCCATCAGTGAGTTCCCGGGACAGGGATACGGCTACACCTTC.

The J gene is TRBJ1-4, the V gene TRBV7-2, with D possibly TRBD1 on 5 matching bases. The CDR3 runs to 14 residues. Trimming left V 1 base short and J 7 bases short, with 10 bases between. CDR1 is SGHTA, CDR2 FQGNSA, per germline. The CDR3 coding sequence is TGTGCCAGCAGCTTAGGTTTCGGGGGTGAAAAACTGTTTTTT. Translated: CASSLGFGGEKLFF.

Concerning this clone itself: Other DNA sequences of this sample code for an identical CDR3. The rearrangement joins TRBV7-2 to TRBJ2-7, with a possible D match to TRBD1 (6 bases). This CDR3 region has 15 residues. Trimming removed 1 base at V and 0 bases at J, with 10 bases between. Germline V CDR1 and CDR2: SGHTA, FQGNSA. The CDR3 DNA follows: TGTGCCAGCAGCTTAGTTGGCAGGGGCTCCTACGAGCAGTACTTC. The encoded protein is CASSLVGRGSYEQYF.

The chain combines TRBV9 with TRBJ1-2; possible D gene TRBD1, 5 bases. Germline V gives CDR1 SGDLS, CDR2 YYNGEE. Trimming took 4 bases from V and 1 from J, leaving 17 bases between them. The CDR3 is made up of 16 amino acids. The CDR3 DNA reads TGTGCCAGCAGCCCCCAGGGAGGGGCCATTAACTATGGCTACACCTTC. Protein sequence: CASSPQGGAINYGYTF. Looking up the rest from reference TRBV9 and TRBJ1-2 gives the full variable domain: DSGVTQTPKHLITATGQRVTLRCSPRSGDLSVYWYQQSLDQGLQFLIQYYNGEERAKGNILERFSAQQFPDLHSELNLSSLELGDSALYFCASSPQGGAINYGYTFGSGTRLTVV.

The rearrangement links TRBV30 to TRBJ2-7; D is ambiguous. V was clipped by 2 bases and J by 7 bases, with 18 bases between them. The germline V gene has CDR1 GTSNPN and CDR2 SVGIG (reference sequence). This CDR3 is built from 14 residues. In DNA form, the CDR3 reads TGTGCCTGGAGTATCGGGCCTCAGAGCTGGGAGCAGTACTTC. It yields the protein CAWSIGPQSWEQYF.

The rearrangement links TRBV18 to TRBJ2-1, with 10 bases identical to TRBD1. The CDR3 loop spans 14 amino acids. Germline values: CDR1 KGHSH, CDR2 LQKENI. Trimming cost V 4 bases and J 8 bases; bases outside gene matches: 5. Written as DNA, the CDR3 is TGTGCCAGCTCACTTACCGGGACAGGGGATGAGCAGTTCTTC. Protein: CASSLTGTGDEQFF.

In this sample, this clone turned up once. The chain employs TRBV29-1 and TRBJ2-1, with 11 nucleotides matching TRBD2. This CDR3 is built from 15 residues. V dropped 7 bases and J dropped 10; count of bases not matched to a gene: 15. Germline CDR1 reads SQVTM; CDR2 reads ANQGSEA. The DNA for the CDR3 is TGCAGCGCAGCTACCCCCATTAGCGGGAGGGGGGAGCAGTTCTTC. It yields the protein CSAATPISGRGEQFF.

This rearrangement joins TRBV29-1 to TRBJ2-3; D call uncertain. V lost 8 bases and J 1 base, leaving 10 bases between the germline ends. The germline V gene encodes CDR1 SQVTM and CDR2 ANQGSEA. There are 12 residues in the CDR3. CDR3 coding DNA: TGCAGCACGTCGACTGGCACAGATACGCAGTATTTT. It is translated as CSTSTGTDTQYF.

The rearrangement uses TRBV6-5 and TRBJ2-3, with 8 bases aligning to TRBD2. V lost 5 bases, J lost 4 bases, and 8 bases stayed unmatched. Germline V gene lookup returns CDR1 MNHEY and CDR2 SVGAGI. CDR3 length equals 15 residues. CDR3 amino acids: CASSSRSGSADTQYF. CDR3 DNA: TGTGCCAGCAGTAGTAGAAGCGGGAGCGCAGATACGCAGTATTTT.

V gene TRBV5-1 combines with J gene TRBJ2-3; 8 bases fit TRBD2. CDR3 length: 17 residues. With V trimmed by 0 bases and J by 4 bases, 10 bases remained unmatched. CDR1 is SGHRS and CDR2 is YFSETQ in the germline V gene. CDR3 nucleotide sequence: TGCGCCAGCAGCTTGGATCCCAGCGGGAGTCGGGCAGATACGCAGTATTTT. This codes for CASSLDPSGSRADTQYF.

V and J are TRBV7-2 and TRBJ1-2, with 10 bases fitting TRBD1. From germline, CDR1 is SGHTA and CDR2 FQGNSA. Losses at the gene ends were 1 base for V and 7 bases for J; bases not matched to a gene: 6. The CDR3 runs to 15 residues. CDR3 region: CASSLDRDRGVGYTF. The CDR3 nucleotides read TGTGCCAGCAGCTTAGACCGGGACAGGGGTGTTGGCTACACCTTC. Combining the CDR3 with reference TRBV7-2 and TRBJ1-2 gives the whole variable domain GAGVSQSPSNKVTEKGKDVELRCDPISGHTALYWYRQSLGQGLEFLIYFQGNSAPDKSGLPSDRFSAERTGGSVSTLTIQRTQQEDSAVYLCASSLDRDRGVGYTFGSGTRLTVV.

V is TRBV19 and J is TRBJ2-3; 11 nucleotides agree with TRBD1. J lost 5 bases, V lost 6 bases, and 1 base had no gene match. Per the germline V gene, CDR1 is LNHDA and CDR2 is SQIVND (reference sequence). The CDR3 contains 13 residues. CDR3 nucleotides: TGTGCCAGTAGGGACAGGGGGCGAGATACGCAGTATTTT. Protein sequence: CASRDRGRDTQYF.

The chain carries TRBV2 and TRBJ2-1; D is unresolved. This CDR3 is built from 14 residues. Germline V CDR1 and CDR2: SNHLY, FYNNEI. The germline V and J ends were trimmed by 7 bases and 6 bases, with 16 bases remaining between them. This CDR3 reads CASIGLSLGNEQFF. DNA of the CDR3: TGTGCCAGCATTGGTCTCTCTTTGGGCAATGAGCAGTTCTTC. Based on the CDR3 plus reference TRBV2 and TRBJ2-1, the full variable domain is EPEVTQTPSHQVTQMGQEVILRCVPISNHLYFYWYRQILGQKVEFLVSFYNNEISEKSEIFDDQFSVERPDGSNFTLKIRSTKLEDSAMYFCASIGLSLGNEQFFGPGTRLTVL.